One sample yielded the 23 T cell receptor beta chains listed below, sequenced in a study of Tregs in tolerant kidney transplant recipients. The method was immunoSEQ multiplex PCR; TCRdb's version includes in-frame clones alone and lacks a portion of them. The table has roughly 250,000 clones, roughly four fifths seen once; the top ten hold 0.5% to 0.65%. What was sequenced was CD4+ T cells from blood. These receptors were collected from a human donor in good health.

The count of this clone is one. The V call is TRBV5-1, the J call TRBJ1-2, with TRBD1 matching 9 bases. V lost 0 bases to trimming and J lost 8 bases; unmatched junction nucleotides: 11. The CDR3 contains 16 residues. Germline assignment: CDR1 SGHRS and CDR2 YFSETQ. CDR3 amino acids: CASSLEGQGQRGGYTF. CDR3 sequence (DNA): TGCGCCAGCAGCTTGGAGGGACAGGGCCAACGCGGGGGCTACACCTTC. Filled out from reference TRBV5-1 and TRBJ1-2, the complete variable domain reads KAGVTQTPRYLIKTRGQQVTLSCSPISGHRSVSWYQQTPGQGLQFLFEYFSETQRNKGNFPGRFSGRQFSNSRSEMNVSTLELGDSALYLCASSLEGQGQRGGYTFGSGTRLTVV.

CDR3 coding DNA: TGCGCCAGCAGCTTACAAGGGGTCTACGAGCAGTACTTC. It yields the protein CASSLQGVYEQYF. The chain couples TRBV5-1 to TRBJ2-7; TRBD1 is a possible D gene (5 bases). The length of the CDR3 is 13 residues. Trimming removed 2 bases from V and 3 bases from J, with 9 bases in between. Germline CDR1 reads SGHRS; CDR2 reads YFSETQ. Full variable domain (remainder filled in from reference TRBV5-1 and TRBJ2-7): KAGVTQTPRYLIKTRGQQVTLSCSPISGHRSVSWYQQTPGQGLQFLFEYFSETQRNKGNFPGRFSGRQFSNSRSEMNVSTLELGDSALYLCASSLQGVYEQYFGPGTRLTVT.

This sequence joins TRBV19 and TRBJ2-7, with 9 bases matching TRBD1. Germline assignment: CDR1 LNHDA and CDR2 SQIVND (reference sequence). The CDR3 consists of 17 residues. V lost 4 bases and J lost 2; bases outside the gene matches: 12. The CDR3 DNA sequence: TGTGCCAGTAGTAAAAACTGGTTCCGGGACAGGGCCTACGAGCAGTACTTC. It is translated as CASSKNWFRDRAYEQYF.

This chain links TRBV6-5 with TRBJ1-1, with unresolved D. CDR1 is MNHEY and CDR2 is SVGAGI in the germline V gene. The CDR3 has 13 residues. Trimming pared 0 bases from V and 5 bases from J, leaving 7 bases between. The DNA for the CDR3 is TGTGCCAGCAGTTACTCGAAAAGGACTGAAGCTTTCTTT. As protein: CASSYSKRTEAFF.

CDR3 loop: CATSREDRGPYNEQFF. CDR3 bases: TGTGCCACCAGCAGAGAAGATCGGGGTCCCTACAATGAGCAGTTCTTC. The chain uses TRBV15 and TRBJ2-1; a weak D match, TRBD2 (5 bases). V lost 0 bases and J lost 2, with 11 bases in between. CDR1 and CDR2 from the germline V gene are LNHNV and YYDKDF (reference sequence). This CDR3 has 16 residues.

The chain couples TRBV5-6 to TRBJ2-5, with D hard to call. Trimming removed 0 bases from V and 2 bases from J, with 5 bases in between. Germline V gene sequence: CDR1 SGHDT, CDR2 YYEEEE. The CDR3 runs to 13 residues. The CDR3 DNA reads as TGTGCCAGCAGCTTGGCGTGGCAAGAGACCCAGTACTTC. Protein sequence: CASSLAWQETQYF.

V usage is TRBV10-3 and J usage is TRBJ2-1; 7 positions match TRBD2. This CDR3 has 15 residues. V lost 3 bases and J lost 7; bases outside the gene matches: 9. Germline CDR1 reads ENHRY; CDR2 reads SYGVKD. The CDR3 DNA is TGTGCCATCAGTGACGGAACGGCCGGGGGGAATGAGCAGTTCTTC. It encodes CAISDGTAGGNEQFF.

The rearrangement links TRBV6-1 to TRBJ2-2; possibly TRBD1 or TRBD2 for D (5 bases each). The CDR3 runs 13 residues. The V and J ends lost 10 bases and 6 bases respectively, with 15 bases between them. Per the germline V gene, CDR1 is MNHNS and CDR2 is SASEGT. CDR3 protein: CATPFRGAGELFF. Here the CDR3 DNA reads TGTGCCACGCCCTTTAGGGGAGCCGGGGAGCTGTTTTTT.

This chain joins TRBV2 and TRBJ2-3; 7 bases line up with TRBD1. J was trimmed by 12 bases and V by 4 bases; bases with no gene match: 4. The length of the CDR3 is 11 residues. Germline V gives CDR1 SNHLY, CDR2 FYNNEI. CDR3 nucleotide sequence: TGTGCCAGCAGTGCAGGGGGAAGCCAGTATTTT. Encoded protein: CASSAGGSQYF.

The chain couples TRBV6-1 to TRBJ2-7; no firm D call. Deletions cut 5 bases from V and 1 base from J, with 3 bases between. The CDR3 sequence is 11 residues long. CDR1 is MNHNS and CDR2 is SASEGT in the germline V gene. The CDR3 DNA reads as TGTGCCAGCAGTACTTCCTACGAGCAGTACTTC. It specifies CASSTSYEQYF.

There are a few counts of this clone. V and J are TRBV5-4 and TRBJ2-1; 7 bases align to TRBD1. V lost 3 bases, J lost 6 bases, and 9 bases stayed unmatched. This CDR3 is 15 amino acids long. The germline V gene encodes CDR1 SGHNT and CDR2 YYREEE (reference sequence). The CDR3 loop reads CASSSRQGASNEQFF. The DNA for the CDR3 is TGTGCCAGCAGCTCGAGACAGGGCGCTAGCAATGAGCAGTTCTTC.

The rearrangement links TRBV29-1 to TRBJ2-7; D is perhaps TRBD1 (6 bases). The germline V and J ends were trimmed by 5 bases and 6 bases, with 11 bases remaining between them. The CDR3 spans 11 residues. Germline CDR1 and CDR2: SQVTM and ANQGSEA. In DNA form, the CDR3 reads TGCAGCGTTTCAGGGGAAGGCGAGCAGTACTTC. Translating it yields CSVSGEGEQYF.

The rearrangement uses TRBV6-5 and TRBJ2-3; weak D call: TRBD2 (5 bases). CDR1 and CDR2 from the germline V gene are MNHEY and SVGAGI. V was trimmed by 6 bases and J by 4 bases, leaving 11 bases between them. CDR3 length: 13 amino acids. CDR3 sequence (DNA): TGTGCCAGCAGCTGGGCGGGTGCAGATACGCAGTATTTT. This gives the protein CASSWAGADTQYF.

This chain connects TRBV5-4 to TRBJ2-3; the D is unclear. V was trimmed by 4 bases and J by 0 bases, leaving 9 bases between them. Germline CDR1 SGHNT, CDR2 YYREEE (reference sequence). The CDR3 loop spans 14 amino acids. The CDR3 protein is CASSAPTSTDTQYF. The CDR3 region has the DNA TGTGCCAGCAGCGCCCCAACTAGCACAGATACGCAGTATTTT.

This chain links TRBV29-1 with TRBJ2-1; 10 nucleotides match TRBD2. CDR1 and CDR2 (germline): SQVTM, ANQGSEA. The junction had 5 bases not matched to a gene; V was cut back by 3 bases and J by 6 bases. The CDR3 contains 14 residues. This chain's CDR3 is CSVDSGRATNEQFF. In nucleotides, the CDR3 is TGCAGCGTTGACAGCGGGAGGGCCACCAATGAGCAGTTCTTC.

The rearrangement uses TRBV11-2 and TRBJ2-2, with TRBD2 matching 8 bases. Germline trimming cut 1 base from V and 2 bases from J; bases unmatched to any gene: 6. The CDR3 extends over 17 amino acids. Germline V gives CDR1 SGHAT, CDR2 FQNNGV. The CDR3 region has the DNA TGTGCCAGCAGCTTAGGTCTGCGGGGGGCTAACACCGGGGAGCTGTTTTTT. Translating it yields CASSLGLRGANTGELFF.

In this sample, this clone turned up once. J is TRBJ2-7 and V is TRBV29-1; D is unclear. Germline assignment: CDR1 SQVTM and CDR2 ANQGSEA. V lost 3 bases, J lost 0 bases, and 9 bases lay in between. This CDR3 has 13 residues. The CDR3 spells CSVDLGFSYEQYF. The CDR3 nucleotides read TGCAGCGTTGATCTAGGGTTCTCCTACGAGCAGTACTTC.

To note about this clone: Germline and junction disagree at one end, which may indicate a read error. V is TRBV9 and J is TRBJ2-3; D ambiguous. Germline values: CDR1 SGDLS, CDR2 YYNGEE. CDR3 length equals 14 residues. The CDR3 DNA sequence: TGTGCCAGCACCGTAATCCCCTCCCAAGATACGCAGTATTTT. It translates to CASTVIPSQDTQYF.

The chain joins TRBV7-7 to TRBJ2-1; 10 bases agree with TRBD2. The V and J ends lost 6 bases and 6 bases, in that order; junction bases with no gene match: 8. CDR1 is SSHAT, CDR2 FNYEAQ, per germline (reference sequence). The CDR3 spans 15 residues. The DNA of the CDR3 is TGTGCCAGCAGTCCCGGACTAGCGGCTCCCAATGAGCAGTTCTTC. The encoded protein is CASSPGLAAPNEQFF. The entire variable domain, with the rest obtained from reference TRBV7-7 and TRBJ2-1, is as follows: GAGVSQSPRYKVTKRGQDVTLRCDPISSHATLYWYQQALGQGPEFLTYFNYEAQPDKSGLPSDRFSAERPEGSISTLTIQRTEQRDSAMYRCASSPGLAAPNEQFFGPGTRLTVL.

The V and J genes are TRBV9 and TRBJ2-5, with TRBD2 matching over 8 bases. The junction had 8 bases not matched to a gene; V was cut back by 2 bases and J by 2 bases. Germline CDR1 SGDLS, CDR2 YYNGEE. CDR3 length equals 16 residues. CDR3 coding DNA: TGTGCCAGCAGCGTCCTTAGCGGGACCTCACAAGAGACCCAGTACTTC. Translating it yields CASSVLSGTSQETQYF.

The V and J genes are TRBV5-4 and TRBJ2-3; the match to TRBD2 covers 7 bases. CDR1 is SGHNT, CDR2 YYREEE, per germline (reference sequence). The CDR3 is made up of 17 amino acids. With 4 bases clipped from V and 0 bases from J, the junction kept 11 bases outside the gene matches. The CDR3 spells CASSLGTTVPSTDTQYF. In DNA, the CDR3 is TGTGCCAGCAGCCTAGGGACTACCGTTCCTAGCACAGATACGCAGTATTTT.

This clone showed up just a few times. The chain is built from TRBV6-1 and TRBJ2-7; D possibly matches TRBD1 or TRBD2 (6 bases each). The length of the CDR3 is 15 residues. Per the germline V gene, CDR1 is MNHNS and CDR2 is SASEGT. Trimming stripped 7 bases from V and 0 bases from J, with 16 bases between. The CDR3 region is CASKGGWGRSYEQYF. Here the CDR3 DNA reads TGTGCCAGCAAGGGAGGTTGGGGGCGCTCCTACGAGCAGTACTTC.

The DNA of the CDR3 is TGCAGCGGCATCGACAGAGGCTATGGCTACACCTTC. Protein: CSGIDRGYGYTF. The chain has TRBV29-1 and TRBJ1-2; TRBD1 might be the D (5 bases). Per the germline V gene, CDR1 is SQVTM and CDR2 is ANQGSEA. This CDR3 has 12 residues. V lost 7 bases and J 4 bases, leaving 13 bases between the germline ends.